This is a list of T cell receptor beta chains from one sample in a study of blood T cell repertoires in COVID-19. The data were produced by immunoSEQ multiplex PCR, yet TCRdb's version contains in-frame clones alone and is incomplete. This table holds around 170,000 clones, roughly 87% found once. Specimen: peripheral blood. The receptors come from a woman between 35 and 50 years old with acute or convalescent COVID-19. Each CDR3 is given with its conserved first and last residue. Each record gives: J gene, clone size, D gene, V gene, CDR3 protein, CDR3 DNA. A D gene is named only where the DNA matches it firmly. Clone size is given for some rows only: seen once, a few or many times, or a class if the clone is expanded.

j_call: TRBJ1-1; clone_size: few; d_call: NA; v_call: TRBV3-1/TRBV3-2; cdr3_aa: CASSQAYTEAFF; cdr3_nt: TGTGCCAGCAGCCAAGCCTACACTGAAGCTTTCTTT
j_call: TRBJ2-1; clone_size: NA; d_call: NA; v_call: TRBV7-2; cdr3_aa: CASSLELLGGDEQFF; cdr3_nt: TGTGCCAGCAGCTTAGAGCTCCTAGGGGGGGATGAGCAGTTCTTC
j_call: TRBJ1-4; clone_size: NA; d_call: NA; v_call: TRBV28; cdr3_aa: CASSLVAAENEKLFF; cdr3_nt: TGTGCCAGCAGTTTGGTAGCGGCGGAGAATGAAAAACTGTTTTTT
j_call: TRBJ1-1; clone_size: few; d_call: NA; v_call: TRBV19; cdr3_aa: CASSPPGENTEAFF; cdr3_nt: TGTGCCAGTAGCCCCCCCGGGGAGAACACTGAAGCTTTCTTT
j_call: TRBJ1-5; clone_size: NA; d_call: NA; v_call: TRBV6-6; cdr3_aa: CASSYSRDQPQHF; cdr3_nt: TGTGCCAGCAGTTACTCCCGGGATCAGCCCCAGCATTTT
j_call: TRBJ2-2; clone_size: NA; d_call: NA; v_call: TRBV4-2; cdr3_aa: CASSDRTAGELFF; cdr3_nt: TGTGCCAGCAGCGACCGGACAGCGGGGGAGCTGTTTTTT
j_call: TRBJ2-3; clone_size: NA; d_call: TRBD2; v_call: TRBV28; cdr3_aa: CASSSPSSGRGLDTQYF; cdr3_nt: TGTGCCAGCAGTTCCCCCAGTAGCGGGAGGGGACTAGATACGCAGTATTTT
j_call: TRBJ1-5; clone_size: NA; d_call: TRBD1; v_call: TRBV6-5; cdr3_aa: CASSPGQGYQPQHF; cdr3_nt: TGTGCCAGCAGCCCGGGACAGGGGTATCAGCCCCAGCATTTT
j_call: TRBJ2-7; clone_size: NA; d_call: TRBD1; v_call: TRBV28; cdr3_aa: CASSLPTQGQPAIRF; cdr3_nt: TGTGCCAGCAGTCTCCCGACGCAGGGACAGCCCGCGATCCGCTTC
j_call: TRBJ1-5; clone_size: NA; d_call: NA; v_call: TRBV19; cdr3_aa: CASSIGGPADQPQHF; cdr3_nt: TGTGCCAGTAGTATTGGAGGCCCCGCGGATCAGCCCCAGCATTTT
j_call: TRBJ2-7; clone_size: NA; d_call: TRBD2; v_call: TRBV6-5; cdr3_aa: CASSYSVLAGPYEQYF; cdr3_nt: TGTGCCAGCAGTTACTCGGTACTAGCGGGTCCCTACGAGCAGTACTTC
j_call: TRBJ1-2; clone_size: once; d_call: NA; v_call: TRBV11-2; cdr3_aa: CASRKLVGRFSYGYTF; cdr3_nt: TGTGCCAGCAGAAAATTAGTCGGGAGATTCTCCTATGGCTACACCTTC
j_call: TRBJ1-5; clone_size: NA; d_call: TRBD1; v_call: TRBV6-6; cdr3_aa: CASSYHRGSSNQPQHF; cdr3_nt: TGTGCCAGCAGTTACCACAGGGGCTCCAGCAATCAGCCCCAGCATTTT
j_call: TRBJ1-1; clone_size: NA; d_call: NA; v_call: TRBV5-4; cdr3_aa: CASSALTGTTFNTEAFF; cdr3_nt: TGTGCCAGCAGCGCGCTTACCGGGACAACCTTTAACACTGAAGCTTTCTTT
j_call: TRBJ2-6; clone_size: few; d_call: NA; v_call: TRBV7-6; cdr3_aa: CASSYLAGANVLTF; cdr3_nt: TGTGCCAGCAGCTACTTAGCTGGGGCCAACGTCCTGACTTTC
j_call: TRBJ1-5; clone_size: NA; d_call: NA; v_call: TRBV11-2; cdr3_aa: CASSFVEGQPQHF; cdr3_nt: TGTGCCAGCAGCTTCGTTGAGGGTCAGCCCCAGCATTTT
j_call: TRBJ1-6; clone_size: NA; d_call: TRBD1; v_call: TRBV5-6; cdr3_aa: CASSHDRVSPLHF; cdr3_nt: TGTGCCAGCAGCCACGACAGGGTCTCACCCCTCCACTTT
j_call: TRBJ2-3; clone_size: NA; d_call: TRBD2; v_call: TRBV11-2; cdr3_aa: CASSRGLAGTDTQYF; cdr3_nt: TGTGCCAGCAGCCGCGGACTAGCGGGAACAGATACGCAGTATTTT
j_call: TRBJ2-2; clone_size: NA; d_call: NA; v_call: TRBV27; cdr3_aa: CASSPEQGFTGELFF; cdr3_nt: TGTGCCAGCAGCCCGGAACAGGGTTTCACCGGGGAGCTGTTTTTT
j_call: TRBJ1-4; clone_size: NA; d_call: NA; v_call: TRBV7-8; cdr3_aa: CASSPQDRYNEKLFF; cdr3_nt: TGTGCCAGCAGCCCGCAAGACAGATATAATGAAAAACTGTTTTTT
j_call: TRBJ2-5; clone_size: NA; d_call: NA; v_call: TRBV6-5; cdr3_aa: CASSYSGSEETQYF; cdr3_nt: TGTGCCAGCAGTTACTCGGGCAGTGAAGAGACCCAGTACTTC
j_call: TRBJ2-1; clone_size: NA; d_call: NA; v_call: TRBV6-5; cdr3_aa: CASSYLTGHQTQFF; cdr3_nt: TGTGCCAGCAGTTACCTTACCGGACACCAGACACAGTTCTTC
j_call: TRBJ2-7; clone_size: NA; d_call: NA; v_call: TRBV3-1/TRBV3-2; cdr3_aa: CASSLEGAGEQYF; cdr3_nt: TGTGCCAGCAGCCTGGAGGGGGCGGGGGAGCAGTACTTC
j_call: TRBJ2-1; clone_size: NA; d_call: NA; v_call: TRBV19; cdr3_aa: CASSIARNNEQFF; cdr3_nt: TGTGCCAGTAGTATAGCCAGAAACAATGAGCAGTTCTTC
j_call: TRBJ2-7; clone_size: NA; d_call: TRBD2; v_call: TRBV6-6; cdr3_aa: CASRTGTSETQGYF; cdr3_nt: TGTGCCAGCAGAACCGGGACTAGCGAGACTCAAGGGTACTTC
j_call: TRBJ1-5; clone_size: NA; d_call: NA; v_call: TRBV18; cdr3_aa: CASSPPGDGQPQHF; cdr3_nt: TGTGCCAGCTCACCGCCGGGGGATGGGCAGCCCCAGCATTTT
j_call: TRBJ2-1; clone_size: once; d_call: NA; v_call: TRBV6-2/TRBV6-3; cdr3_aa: CASCRLGGRNEQFF; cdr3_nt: TGTGCCAGCTGCCGCCTGGGGGGGCGCAATGAGCAGTTCTTC
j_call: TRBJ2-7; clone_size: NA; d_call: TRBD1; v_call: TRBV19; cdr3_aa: CASSMTGDPGGSYEQYF; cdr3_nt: TGTGCCAGTAGTATGACAGGGGATCCAGGGGGCTCCTACGAGCAGTACTTC
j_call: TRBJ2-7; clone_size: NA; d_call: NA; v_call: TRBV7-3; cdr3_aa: CASSFSGGKFYEQYF; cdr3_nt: TGTGCCAGCAGCTTTTCAGGGGGGAAGTTCTACGAGCAGTACTTC
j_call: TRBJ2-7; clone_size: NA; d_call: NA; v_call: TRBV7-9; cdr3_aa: CASSFLGFYEQYF; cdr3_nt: TGTGCCAGCAGCTTTTTGGGCTTCTACGAGCAGTACTTC
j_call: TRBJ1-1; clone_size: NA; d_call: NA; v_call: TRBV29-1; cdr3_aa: CSATSTGLLGAFF; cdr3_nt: TGCAGCGCGACCTCGACTGGACTCTTAGGGGCTTTCTTT
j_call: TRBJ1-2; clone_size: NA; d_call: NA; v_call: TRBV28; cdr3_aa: CASSSRVFGYTF; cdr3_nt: TGTGCCAGCAGTTCCAGGGTATTTGGCTACACCTTC
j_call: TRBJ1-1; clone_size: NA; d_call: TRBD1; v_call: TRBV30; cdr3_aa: CAWSLRDRENTEAFF; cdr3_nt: TGTGCCTGGAGTCTCCGGGACAGGGAGAACACTGAAGCTTTCTTT
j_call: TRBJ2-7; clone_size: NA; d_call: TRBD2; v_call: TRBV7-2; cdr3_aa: CASSLGLALTYEQYF; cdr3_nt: TGTGCCAGCAGCTTAGGACTAGCGCTTACCTACGAGCAGTACTTC
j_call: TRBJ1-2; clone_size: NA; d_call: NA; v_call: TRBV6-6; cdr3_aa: CASSSNPPVPYGYTF; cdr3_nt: TGTGCCAGCAGTTCGAACCCACCAGTCCCCTATGGCTACACCTTC
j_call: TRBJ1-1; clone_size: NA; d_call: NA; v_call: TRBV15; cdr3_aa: CATSRRENTEAFF; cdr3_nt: TGTGCCACCAGCAGGAGGGAGAACACTGAAGCTTTCTTT
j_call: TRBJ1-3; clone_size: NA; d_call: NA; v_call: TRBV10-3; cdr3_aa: CATGGGRDTIYF; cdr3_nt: TGTGCCACGGGGGGTGGACGGGACACCATATATTTT
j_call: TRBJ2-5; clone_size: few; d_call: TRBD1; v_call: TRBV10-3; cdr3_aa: CASTDRGETQYF; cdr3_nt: TGTGCCTCGACGGACAGGGGCGAGACCCAGTACTTC
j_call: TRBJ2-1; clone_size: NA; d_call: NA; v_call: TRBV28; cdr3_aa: CASSLSTTGHSYNEQFF; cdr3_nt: TGTGCCAGCAGTTTATCGACGACAGGTCACAGTTACAATGAGCAGTTCTTC
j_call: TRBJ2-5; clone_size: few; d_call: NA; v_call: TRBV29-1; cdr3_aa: CSVEDSAWETQYF; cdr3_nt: TGCAGCGTTGAGGACAGTGCCTGGGAGACCCAGTACTTC
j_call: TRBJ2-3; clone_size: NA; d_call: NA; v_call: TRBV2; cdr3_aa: CASPIELPLTDTQYF; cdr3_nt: TGTGCCAGCCCAATCGAACTGCCCCTCACAGATACGCAGTATTTT
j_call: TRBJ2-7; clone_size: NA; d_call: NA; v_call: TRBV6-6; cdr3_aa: CASGREAGSYEQYF; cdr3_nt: TGTGCCAGCGGTAGGGAGGCAGGGTCCTACGAGCAGTACTTC
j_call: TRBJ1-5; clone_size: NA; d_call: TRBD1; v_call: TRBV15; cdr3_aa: CATSDRDRPHQPQHF; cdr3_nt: TGTGCCACCAGCGATCGGGACAGACCGCATCAGCCCCAGCATTTT
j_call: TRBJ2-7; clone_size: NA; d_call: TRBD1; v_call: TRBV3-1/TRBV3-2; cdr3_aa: CASSRPGQGLSYEQYF; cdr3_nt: TGTGCCAGCAGCCGACCCGGACAGGGTCTTTCCTACGAGCAGTACTTC
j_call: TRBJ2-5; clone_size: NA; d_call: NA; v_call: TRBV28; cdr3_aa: CASSLGLVFSETQYF; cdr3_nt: TGTGCCAGCAGTTTAGGTTTAGTTTTCTCGGAGACCCAGTACTTC
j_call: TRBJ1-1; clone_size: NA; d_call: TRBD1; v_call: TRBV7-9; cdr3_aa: CASSSGQGRGTEAFF; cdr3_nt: TGTGCCAGCAGCTCCGGACAGGGAAGAGGCACTGAAGCTTTCTTT
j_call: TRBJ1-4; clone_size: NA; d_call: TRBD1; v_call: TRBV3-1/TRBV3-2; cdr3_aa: CASSRGTVTEKLFF; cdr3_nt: TGTGCCAGCAGCCGAGGGACAGTAACTGAAAAACTGTTTTTT
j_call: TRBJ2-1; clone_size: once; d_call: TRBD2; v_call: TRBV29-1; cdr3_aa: CSALGTSSYNEQFF; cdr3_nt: TGCAGCGCTCTAGGGACTAGTTCCTACAATGAGCAGTTCTTC
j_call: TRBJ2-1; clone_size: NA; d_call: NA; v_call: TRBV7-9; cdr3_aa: CASSLSYNEQFF; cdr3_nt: TGTGCCAGCAGCTTATCATACAATGAGCAGTTCTTC
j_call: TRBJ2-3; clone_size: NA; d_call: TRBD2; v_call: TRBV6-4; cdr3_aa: CASSVLAGGADTQYF; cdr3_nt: TGTGCCAGCAGCGTACTAGCGGGGGGAGCAGATACGCAGTATTTT